A selection of T cell receptor beta chains follows, all from one sample in a study of CD8+ T cells in alopecia areata. Sequencing was performed with immunoSEQ multiplex PCR; in TCRdb, only in-frame clones are kept and a portion is missing. Of roughly 250,000 clones listed, 60% are singletons. Sequenced material: CD4+ T cells sorted from blood, taken around week 53, from a patient treated with tofacitinib. Receptor source: a human donor with alopecia areata. Both conserved end residues are part of each CDR3. The order of the fields is J gene, V gene, CDR3 protein.

J: TRBJ2-5; V: TRBV7-6; CDR3: CASSLEPDQETQYF
J: TRBJ1-1; V: TRBV5-1; CDR3: CASSGQGEDTEAFF
J: TRBJ1-5; V: TRBV6-5; CDR3: CASSYQKEQNQPQHF
J: TRBJ2-5; V: TRBV10-3; CDR3: CAITPGVGETQYF
J: TRBJ1-1; V: TRBV4-1; CDR3: CASSQDLRQRDTEAFF
J: TRBJ1-2; V: TRBV6-5; CDR3: CASRLGQTGYTF
J: TRBJ2-2; V: TRBV7-6; CDR3: CASSLSRANTGELFF
J: TRBJ1-1; V: TRBV5-1; CDR3: CASRAGLSLENTEAFF
J: TRBJ2-3; V: TRBV18; CDR3: CASSLQPGTDTQYF
J: TRBJ1-5; V: TRBV5-8; CDR3: CASSLALGAGGFPQHF
J: TRBJ1-2; V: TRBV6-6; CDR3: CASTPDRGHDYGYTF
J: TRBJ2-5; V: TRBV5-1; CDR3: CASSPDRIETQYF
J: TRBJ2-1; V: TRBV7-6; CDR3: CASSRADTTGYNEQFF
J: TRBJ1-2; V: TRBV30; CDR3: CAWSPTLEGYTF
J: TRBJ2-3; V: TRBV25-1; CDR3: CASSEKIKGDTQYF
J: TRBJ1-6; V: TRBV4-2; CDR3: CASSRFIVDSNSPLHF
J: TRBJ2-2; V: TRBV4-2; CDR3: CASSQVEGLYTGELFF
J: TRBJ1-2; V: TRBV10-3; CDR3: CAISESGFRNGYTF
J: TRBJ2-7; V: TRBV6-6; CDR3: CASSSGTGGQYF
J: TRBJ2-3; V: TRBV30; CDR3: CAWTETSYTDTQYF
J: TRBJ2-7; V: TRBV30; CDR3: CAWSVPSPGPYEQYF
J: TRBJ2-1; V: TRBV27; CDR3: CASRRTSYNEQFF
J: TRBJ1-5; V: TRBV7-2; CDR3: CASSLGVGQPQHF
J: TRBJ2-5; V: TRBV5-6; CDR3: CASSLARGETQYF
J: TRBJ1-2; V: TRBV18; CDR3: CASSRQGFYGYTF
J: TRBJ2-1; V: TRBV5-1; CDR3: CASSSGAQYNEQFF
J: TRBJ2-3; V: TRBV7-2; CDR3: CASSFVRTTTDTQYF
J: TRBJ1-1; V: TRBV6-5; CDR3: CASSYSSGLGNTEAFF
J: TRBJ1-2; V: TRBV29-1; CDR3: CSAQGGYGYTF
J: TRBJ2-1; V: TRBV9; CDR3: CASSPGVSGGPYNEQFF
J: TRBJ2-7; V: TRBV14; CDR3: CASSRQSYEQYF
J: TRBJ1-2; V: TRBV6-1; CDR3: CASQRGVRGNYGYTF
J: TRBJ1-6; V: TRBV6-5; CDR3: CASSPGQGNSPLHF
J: TRBJ2-1; V: TRBV11-3; CDR3: CASSPHGADEQFF
J: TRBJ2-7; V: TRBV29-1; CDR3: CSARGSSYEQYF
J: TRBJ1-1; V: TRBV29-1; CDR3: CSGHPGSPLNTEAFF
J: TRBJ2-4; V: TRBV5-1; CDR3: CASSPNRDKNIQYF
J: TRBJ2-1; V: TRBV7-8; CDR3: CASSLLHSGVAYNEQFF
J: TRBJ1-4; V: TRBV28; CDR3: CASSLGTGLGKLFF
J: TRBJ2-5; V: TRBV29-1; CDR3: CSVAAGDETQYF
J: TRBJ1-5; V: TRBV30; CDR3: CAWSSDNNQPQHF
J: TRBJ2-7; V: TRBV15; CDR3: CATSRSPFEQYF
J: TRBJ2-2; V: TRBV19; CDR3: CASSIIGSNTGELFF
J: TRBJ2-7; V: TRBV25-1; CDR3: CASGIMFEQYF
J: TRBJ2-7; V: TRBV19; CDR3: CASTGGNTYEQYF
J: TRBJ2-1; V: TRBV13; CDR3: CASSLGFGRREYNEQFF
J: TRBJ2-3; V: TRBV9; CDR3: CASSGHSTGTTDTQYF
J: TRBJ1-1; V: TRBV29-1; CDR3: CSVERAMNTEAFF
J: TRBJ2-5; V: TRBV30; CDR3: CAWSVSNFMETQYF
J: TRBJ1-2; V: TRBV2; CDR3: CASRGQGHYGYTF
J: TRBJ2-5; V: TRBV11-2; CDR3: CASSSRTFQETQYF
J: TRBJ1-6; V: TRBV10-3; CDR3: CAISDSYNSPLHF
J: TRBJ2-1; V: TRBV20-1; CDR3: CSVPGGGEQFF
J: TRBJ2-5; V: TRBV27; CDR3: CASSRFAGTTSGGPNQETQYF
J: TRBJ1-6; V: TRBV7-8; CDR3: CASSLLEGVYSPLHF